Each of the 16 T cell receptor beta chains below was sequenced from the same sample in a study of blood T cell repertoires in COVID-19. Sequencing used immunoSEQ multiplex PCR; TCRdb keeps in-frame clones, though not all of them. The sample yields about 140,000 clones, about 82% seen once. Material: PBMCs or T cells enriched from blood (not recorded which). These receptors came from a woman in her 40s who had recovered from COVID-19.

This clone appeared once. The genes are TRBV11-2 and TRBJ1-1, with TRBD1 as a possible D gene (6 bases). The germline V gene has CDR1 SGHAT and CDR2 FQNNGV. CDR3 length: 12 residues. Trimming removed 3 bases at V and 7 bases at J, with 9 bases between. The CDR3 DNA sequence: TGTGCCAGCAGCTTTGGCAGGGGTGAAGCTTTCTTT. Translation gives CASSFGRGEAFF.

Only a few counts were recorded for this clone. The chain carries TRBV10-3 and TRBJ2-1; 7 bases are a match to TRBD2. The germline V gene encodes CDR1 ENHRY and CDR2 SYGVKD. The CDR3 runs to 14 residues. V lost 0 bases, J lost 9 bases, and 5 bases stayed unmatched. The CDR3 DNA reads TGTGCCATCAGTGAGTCGACTCGCGGGGGTGAGCAGTTCTTC. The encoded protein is CAISESTRGGEQFF.

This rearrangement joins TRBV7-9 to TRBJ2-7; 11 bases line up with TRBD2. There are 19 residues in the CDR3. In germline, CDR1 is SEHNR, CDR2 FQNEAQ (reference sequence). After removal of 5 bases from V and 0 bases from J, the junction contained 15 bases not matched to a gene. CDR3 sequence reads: CASSLTSGIRGGSSYEQYF. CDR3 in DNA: TGTGCCAGCAGCCTGACTAGCGGGATTCGAGGGGGCAGCTCCTACGAGCAGTACTTC.

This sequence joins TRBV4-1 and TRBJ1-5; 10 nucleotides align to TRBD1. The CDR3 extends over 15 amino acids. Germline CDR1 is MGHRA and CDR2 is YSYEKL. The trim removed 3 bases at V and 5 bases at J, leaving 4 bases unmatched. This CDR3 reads CASSHSDRGHQPQHF. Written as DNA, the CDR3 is TGCGCCAGCAGCCACTCCGACAGGGGGCATCAGCCCCAGCATTTT.

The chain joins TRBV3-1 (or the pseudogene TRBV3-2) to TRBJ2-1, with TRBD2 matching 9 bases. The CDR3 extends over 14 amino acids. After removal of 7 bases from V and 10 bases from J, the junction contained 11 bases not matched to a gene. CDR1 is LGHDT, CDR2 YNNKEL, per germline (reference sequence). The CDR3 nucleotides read TGTGCCAGCACCTCCGTGGTAGCGGGAGACGAGCAGTTCTTC. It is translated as CASTSVVAGDEQFF.

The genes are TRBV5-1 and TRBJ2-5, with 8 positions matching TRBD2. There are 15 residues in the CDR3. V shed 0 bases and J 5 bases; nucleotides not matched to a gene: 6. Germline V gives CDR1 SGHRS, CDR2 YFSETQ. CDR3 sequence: CASSLAGGPGETQYF. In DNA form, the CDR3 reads TGCGCCAGCAGCTTGGCGGGAGGGCCCGGGGAGACCCAGTACTTC.

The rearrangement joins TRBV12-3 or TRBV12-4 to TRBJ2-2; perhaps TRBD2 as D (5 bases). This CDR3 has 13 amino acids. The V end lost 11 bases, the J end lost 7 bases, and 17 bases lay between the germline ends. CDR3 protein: CAEWGVPVGELFF. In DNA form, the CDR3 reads TGTGCCGAATGGGGAGTTCCGGTCGGGGAGCTGTTTTTT.

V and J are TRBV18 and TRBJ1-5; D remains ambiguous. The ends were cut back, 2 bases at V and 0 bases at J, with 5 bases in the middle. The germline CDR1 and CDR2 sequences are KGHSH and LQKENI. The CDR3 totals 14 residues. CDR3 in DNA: TGTGCCAGCTCACCAGTGGCTAGCAATCAGCCCCAGCATTTT. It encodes CASSPVASNQPQHF.

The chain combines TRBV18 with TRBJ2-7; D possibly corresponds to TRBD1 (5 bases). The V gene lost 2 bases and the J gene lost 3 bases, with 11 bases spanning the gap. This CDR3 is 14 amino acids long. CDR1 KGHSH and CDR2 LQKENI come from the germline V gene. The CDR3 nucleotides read TGTGCCAGCTCACCAGGGGCAGGCTACTACGAGCAGTACTTC. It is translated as CASSPGAGYYEQYF. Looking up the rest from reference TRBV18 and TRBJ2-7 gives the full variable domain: NAGVMQNPRHLVRRRGQEARLRCSPMKGHSHVYWYRQLPEEGLKFMVYLQKENIIDESGMPKERFSAEFPKEGPSILRIQQVVRGDSAAYFCASSPGAGYYEQYFGPGTRLTVT.

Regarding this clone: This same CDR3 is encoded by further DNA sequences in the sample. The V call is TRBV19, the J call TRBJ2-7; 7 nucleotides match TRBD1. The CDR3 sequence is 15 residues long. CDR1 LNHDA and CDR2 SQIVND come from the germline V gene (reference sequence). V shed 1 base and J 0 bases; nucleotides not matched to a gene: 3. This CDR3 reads CASSIGTGGSYEQYF. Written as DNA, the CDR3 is TGTGCCAGTAGTATAGGGACAGGCGGCTCCTACGAGCAGTACTTC.

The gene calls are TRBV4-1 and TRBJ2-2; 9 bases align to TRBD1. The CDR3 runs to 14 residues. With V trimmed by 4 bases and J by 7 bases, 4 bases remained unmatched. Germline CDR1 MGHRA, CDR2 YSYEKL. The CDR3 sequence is CASSLQGANGELFF. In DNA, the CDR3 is TGCGCCAGCAGCCTACAGGGGGCCAACGGGGAGCTGTTTTTT.

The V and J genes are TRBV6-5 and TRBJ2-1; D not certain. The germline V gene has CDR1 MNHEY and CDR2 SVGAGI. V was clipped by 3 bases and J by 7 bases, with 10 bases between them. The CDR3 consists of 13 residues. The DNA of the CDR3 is TGTGCCAGCAGTTATGCCGAGGCGAATGAGCAGTTCTTC. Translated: CASSYAEANEQFF.

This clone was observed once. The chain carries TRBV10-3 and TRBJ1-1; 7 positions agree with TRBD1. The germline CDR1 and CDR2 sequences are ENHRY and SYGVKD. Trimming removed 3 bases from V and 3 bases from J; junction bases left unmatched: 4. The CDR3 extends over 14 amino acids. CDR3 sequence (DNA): TGTGCCATCAGTGACAGTACAGGGGACACTGAAGCTTTCTTT. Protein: CAISDSTGDTEAFF.

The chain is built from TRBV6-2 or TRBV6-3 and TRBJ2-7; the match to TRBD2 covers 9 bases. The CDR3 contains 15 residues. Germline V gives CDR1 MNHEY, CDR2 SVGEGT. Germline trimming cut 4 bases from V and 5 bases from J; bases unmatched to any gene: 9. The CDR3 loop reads CASSWPGVAGDEQYF. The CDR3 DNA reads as TGTGCCAGCAGTTGGCCTGGTGTAGCGGGAGACGAGCAGTACTTC.

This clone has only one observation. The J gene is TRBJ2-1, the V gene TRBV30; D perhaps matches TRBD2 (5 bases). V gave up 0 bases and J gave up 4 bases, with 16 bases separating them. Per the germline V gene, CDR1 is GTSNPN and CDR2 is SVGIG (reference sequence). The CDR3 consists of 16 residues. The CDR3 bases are TGTGCCTGGAGTGTACAGAGCGGTGGGAGTTACAATGAGCAGTTCTTC. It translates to CAWSVQSGGSYNEQFF.

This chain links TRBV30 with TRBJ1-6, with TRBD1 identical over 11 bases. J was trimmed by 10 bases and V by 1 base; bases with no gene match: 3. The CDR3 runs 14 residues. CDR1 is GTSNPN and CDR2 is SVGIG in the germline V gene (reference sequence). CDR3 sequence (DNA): TGTGCCTGGAGTGCCGGACAGGGGGCCTCACCCCTCCACTTT. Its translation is CAWSAGQGASPLHF. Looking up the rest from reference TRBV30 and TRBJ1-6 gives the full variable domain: SQTIHQWPATLVQPVGSPLSLECTVEGTSNPNLYWYRQAAGRGLQLLFYSVGIGQISSEVPQNLSASRPQDRQFILSSKKLLLSDSGFYLCAWSAGQGASPLHFGNGTRLTVT.